This T cell receptor (beta chain) was recorded in a study of tumor T cells in aggressive B-cell lymphoma. CDR1 SGDLS and CDR2 YYNGEE come from the germline V gene. V was trimmed by 0 bases and J by 10 bases, leaving 16 bases between them. CDR3 length equals 14 residues. Clones were read by immunoSEQ multiplex PCR, and TCRdb kept only the in-frame ones, dropping some. The sample includes about 2,900 clones, 75% to 90% seen only once; the top ten take roughly 19%. The V call is TRBV9, the J call TRBJ2-5; D unresolved. Sequencing was performed on tumor tissue. This sequence was found in an adult with diffuse large B cell lymphoma. The DNA for the CDR3 is TGTGCCAGCAGCGTAGACCCGGGTGCCCTCGGCCAGTACTTC. As protein: CASSVDPGALGQYF.